This T cell receptor (beta chain) derives from a study of early T cells in non-severe SARS-CoV-2 infection. This clonotype was found many times. Via MiXCR, TCRdb re-called the 5' RACE reads, giving one row per CDR3 protein. The sample holds about 77,000 distinct CDR3 sequences; about 5% are singletons and the top ten take around 7.3%. The CDR3 has 15 residues. V was cut by 0 bases and J by 4 bases, with 11 bases left in between. Germline CDR1 and CDR2: SGHNT and YYREEE (reference sequence). The receptor comes from an adult who was a healthcare worker with PCR-confirmed SARS-CoV-2 infection or an uninfected control (not recorded which). The specimen comprised whole blood, sampled at baseline. The V call is TRBV5-4, the J call TRBJ2-1; D assignment may be TRBD1 or TRBD2 (5 bases each). The CDR3 sequence is CASSLGRGDYNEQFF. CDR3 nucleotides: TGTGCCAGCAGCTTGGGGAGAGGGGATTACAATGAGCAGTTCTTC.